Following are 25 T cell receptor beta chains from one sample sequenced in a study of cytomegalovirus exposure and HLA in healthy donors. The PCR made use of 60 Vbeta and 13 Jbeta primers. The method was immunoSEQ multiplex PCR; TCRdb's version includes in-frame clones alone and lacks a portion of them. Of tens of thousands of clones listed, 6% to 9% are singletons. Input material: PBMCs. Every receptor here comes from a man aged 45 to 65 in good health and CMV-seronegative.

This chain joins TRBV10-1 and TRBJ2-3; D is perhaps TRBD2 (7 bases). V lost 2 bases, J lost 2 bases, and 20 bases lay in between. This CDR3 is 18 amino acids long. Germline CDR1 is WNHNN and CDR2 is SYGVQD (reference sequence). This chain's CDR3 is CASSELNEAGAPTDTQYF. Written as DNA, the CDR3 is TGCGCCAGCAGTGAGCTGAACGAGGCGGGGGCCCCCACAGATACGCAGTATTTT.

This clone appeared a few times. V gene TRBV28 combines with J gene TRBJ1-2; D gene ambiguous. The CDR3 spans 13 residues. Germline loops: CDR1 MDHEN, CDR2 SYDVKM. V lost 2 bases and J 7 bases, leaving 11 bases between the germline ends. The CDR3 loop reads CASSLGLAGGYTF. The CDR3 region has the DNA TGTGCCAGCAGTTTAGGCCTGGCGGGTGGCTACACCTTC.

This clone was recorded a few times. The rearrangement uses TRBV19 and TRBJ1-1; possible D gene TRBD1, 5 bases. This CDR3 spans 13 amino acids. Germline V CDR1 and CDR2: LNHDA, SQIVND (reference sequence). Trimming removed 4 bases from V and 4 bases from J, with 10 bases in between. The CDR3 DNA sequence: TGTGCCAGTAGTACCCAGGGAGGCACTGAAGCTTTCTTT. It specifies CASSTQGGTEAFF.

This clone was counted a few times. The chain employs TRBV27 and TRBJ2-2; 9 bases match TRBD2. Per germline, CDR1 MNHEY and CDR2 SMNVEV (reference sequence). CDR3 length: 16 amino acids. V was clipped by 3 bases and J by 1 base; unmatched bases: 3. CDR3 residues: CASSFGREGNTGELFF. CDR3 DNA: TGTGCCAGCAGTTTTGGGCGGGAGGGGAACACCGGGGAGCTGTTTTTT.

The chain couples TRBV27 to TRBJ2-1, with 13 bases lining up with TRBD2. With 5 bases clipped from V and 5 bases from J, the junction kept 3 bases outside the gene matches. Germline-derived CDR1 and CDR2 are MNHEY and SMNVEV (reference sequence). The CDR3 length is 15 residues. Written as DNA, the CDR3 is TGTGCCAGCAGTCCGACTAGCGGGGGGAACAATGAGCAGTTCTTC. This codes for CASSPTSGGNNEQFF.

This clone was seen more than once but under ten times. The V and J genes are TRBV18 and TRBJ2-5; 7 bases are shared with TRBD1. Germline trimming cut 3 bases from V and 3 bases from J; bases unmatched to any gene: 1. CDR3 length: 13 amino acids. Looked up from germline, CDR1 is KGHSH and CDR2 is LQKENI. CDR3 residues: CASSPTGEETQYF. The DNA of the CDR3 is TGTGCCAGCTCACCTACAGGGGAAGAGACCCAGTACTTC.

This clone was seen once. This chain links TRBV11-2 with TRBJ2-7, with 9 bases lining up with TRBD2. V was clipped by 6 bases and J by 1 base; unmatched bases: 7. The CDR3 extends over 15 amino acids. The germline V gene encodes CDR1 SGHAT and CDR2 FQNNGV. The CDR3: CASRASGGYSYEQYF. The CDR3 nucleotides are TGTGCCAGCAGGGCGAGCGGGGGGTATTCCTACGAGCAGTACTTC.

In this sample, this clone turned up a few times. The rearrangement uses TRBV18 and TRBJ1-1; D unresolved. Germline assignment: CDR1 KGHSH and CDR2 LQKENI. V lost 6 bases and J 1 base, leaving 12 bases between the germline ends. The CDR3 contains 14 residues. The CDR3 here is CASSLEEANTEAFF. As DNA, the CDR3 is TGTGCCAGCTCCCTGGAGGAGGCGAACACTGAAGCTTTCTTT.

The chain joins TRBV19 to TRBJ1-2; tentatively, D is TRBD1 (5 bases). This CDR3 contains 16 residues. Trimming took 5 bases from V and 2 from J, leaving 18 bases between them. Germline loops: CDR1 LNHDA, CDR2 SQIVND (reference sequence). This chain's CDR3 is CASSRTPRIRNYGYTF. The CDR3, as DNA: TGTGCCAGTAGTCGGACACCTAGAATCCGAAACTATGGCTACACCTTC. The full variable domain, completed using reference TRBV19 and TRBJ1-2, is DGGITQSPKYLFRKEGQNVTLSCEQNLNHDAMYWYRQDPGQGLRLIYYSQIVNDFQKGDIAEGYSVSREKKESFPLTVTSAQKNPTAFYLCASSRTPRIRNYGYTFGSGTRLTVV.

The CDR3 DNA is TGTGCCAGCAGTTCCGCGGGACAGGGGGCTTTATACGAGCAGTACTTC. This translates into CASSSAGQGALYEQYF. The J gene is TRBJ2-7, the V gene TRBV28; 12 bases fit TRBD1. The V and J ends lost 4 bases and 4 bases, in that order; junction bases with no gene match: 8. Germline CDR1 reads MDHEN; CDR2 reads SYDVKM. The CDR3 extends over 16 amino acids.

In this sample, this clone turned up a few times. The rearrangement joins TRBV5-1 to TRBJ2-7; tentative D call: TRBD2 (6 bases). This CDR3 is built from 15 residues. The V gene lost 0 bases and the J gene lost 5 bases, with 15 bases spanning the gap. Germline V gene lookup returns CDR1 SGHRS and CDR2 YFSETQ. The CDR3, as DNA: TGCGCCAGCAGCTTGGGCGGGGTAGGTGAGAACGAGCAGTACTTC. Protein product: CASSLGGVGENEQYF.

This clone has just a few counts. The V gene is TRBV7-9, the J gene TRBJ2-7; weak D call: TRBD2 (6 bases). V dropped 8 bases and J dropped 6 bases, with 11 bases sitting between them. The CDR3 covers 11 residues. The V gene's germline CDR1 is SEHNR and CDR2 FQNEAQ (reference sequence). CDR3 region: CASRGGREQYF. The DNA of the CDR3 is TGTGCCAGCCGGGGAGGACGCGAGCAGTACTTC. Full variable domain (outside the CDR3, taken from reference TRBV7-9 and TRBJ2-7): DTGVSQNPRHKITKRGQNVTFRCDPISEHNRLYWYRQTLGQGPEFLTYFQNEAQLEKSRLLSDRFSAERPKGSFSTLEIQRTEQGDSAMYLCASRGGREQYFGPGTRLTVT.

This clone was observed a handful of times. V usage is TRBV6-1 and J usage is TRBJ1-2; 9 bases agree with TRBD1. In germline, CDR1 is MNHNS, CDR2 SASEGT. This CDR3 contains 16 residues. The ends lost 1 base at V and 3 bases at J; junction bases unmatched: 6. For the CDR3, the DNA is TGTGCCAGCAGTGAAGGGATGGGACAGGGAGACTATGGCTACACCTTC. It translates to CASSEGMGQGDYGYTF.

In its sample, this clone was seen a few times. In DNA, the CDR3 is TGTGCCAGCAGCTTGCGGGGTACGGGTGGCTACACCTTC. Amino acids: CASSLRGTGGYTF. The chain employs TRBV7-2 and TRBJ1-2; D uncertain. The CDR3 length is 13 residues. V lost 3 bases to trimming and J lost 7 bases, with 12 bases between them. Germline-derived CDR1 and CDR2 are SGHTA and FQGNSA.

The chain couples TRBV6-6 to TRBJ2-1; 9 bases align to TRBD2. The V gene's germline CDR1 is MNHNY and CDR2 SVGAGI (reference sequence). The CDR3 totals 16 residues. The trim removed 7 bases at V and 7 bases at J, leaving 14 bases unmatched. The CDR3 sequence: CASTAPLAGGKNEQFF. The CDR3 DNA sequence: TGTGCCAGCACTGCACCACTCGCGGGAGGGAAAAATGAGCAGTTCTTC.

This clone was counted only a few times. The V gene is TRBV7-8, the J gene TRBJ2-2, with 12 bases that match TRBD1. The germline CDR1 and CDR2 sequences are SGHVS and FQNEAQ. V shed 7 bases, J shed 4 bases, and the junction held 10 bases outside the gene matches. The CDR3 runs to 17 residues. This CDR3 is CASKPGQGAVSTGELFF. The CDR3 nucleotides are TGTGCCAGCAAGCCGGGACAGGGGGCTGTTAGCACCGGGGAGCTGTTTTTT.

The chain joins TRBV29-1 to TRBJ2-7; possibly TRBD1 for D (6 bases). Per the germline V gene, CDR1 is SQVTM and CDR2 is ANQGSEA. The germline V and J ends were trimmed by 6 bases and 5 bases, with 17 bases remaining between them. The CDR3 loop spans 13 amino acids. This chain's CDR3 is CSVGKQGLDEQYF. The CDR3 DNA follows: TGCAGCGTGGGAAAGCAGGGGTTAGACGAGCAGTACTTC.

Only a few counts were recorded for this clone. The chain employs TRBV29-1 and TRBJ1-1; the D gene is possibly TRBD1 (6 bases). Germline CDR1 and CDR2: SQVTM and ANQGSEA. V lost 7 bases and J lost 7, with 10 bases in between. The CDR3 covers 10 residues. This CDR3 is CSAGDNEAFF. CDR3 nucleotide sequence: TGCAGCGCTGGGGACAATGAAGCTTTCTTT.

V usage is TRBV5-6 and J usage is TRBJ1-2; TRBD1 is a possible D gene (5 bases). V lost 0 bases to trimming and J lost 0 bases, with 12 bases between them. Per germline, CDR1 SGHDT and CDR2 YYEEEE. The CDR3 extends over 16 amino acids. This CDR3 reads CASSLDPAGTNYGYTF. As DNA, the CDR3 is TGTGCCAGCAGCTTGGATCCGGCAGGGACTAACTATGGCTACACCTTC.

The chain's CDR3 is CASSLVSGSSDQYF. The DNA for the CDR3 is TGTGCCAGCAGCTTGGTTAGCGGGAGCAGCGACCAGTACTTC. The chain has TRBV5-4 and TRBJ2-5; 9 nucleotides match TRBD2. The germline gives CDR1 SGHNT, CDR2 YYREEE (reference sequence). CDR3 size: 14 residues. Unmatched junction bases numbered 7, after V lost 0 bases and J lost 10 bases.

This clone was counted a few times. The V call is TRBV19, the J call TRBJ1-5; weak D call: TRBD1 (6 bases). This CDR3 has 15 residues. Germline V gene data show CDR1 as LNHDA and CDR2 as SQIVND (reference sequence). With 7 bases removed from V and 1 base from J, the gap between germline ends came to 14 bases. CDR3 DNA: TGTGCCAGTACCCAATTGGACAGAAGCAATCAGCCCCAGCATTTT. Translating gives CASTQLDRSNQPQHF.

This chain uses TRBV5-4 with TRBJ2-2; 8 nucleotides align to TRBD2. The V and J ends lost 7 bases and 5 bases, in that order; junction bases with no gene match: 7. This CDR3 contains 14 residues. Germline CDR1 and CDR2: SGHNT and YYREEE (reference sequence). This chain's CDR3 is CASQIGGGTGELFF. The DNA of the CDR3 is TGTGCCAGCCAGATCGGGGGGGGAACCGGGGAGCTGTTTTTT.

The DNA of the CDR3 is TGTGCCAGCAGTTTACGAGGGAAGGGTCAACAGCCCCAGCATTTT. Residues: CASSLRGKGQQPQHF. The J gene is TRBJ1-5, the V gene TRBV28; D call uncertain. Germline CDR1 reads MDHEN; CDR2 reads SYDVKM. V was trimmed by 2 bases and J by 7 bases, leaving 15 bases between them. The CDR3 sequence is 15 residues long. Filled out from reference TRBV28 and TRBJ1-5, the complete variable domain reads DVKVTQSSRYLVKRTGEKVFLECVQDMDHENMFWYRQDPGLGLRLIYFSYDVKMKEKGDIPEGYSVSREKKERFSLILESASTNQTSMYLCASSLRGKGQQPQHFGDGTRLSIL.

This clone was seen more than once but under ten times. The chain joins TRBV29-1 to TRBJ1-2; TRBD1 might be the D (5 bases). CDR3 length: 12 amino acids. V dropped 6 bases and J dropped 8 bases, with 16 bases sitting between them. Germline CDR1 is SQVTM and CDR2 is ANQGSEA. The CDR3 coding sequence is TGCAGCGTCCTCTTGTGGGGCGCGGGCTACACCTTC. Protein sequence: CSVLLWGAGYTF.

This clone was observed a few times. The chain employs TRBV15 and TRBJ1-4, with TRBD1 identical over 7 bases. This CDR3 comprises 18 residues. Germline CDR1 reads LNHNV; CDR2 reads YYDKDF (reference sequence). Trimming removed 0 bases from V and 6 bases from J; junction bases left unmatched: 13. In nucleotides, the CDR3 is TGTGCCACCAGCAGAGATACTTTAGACAGGGCGAGACATGAAAAACTGTTTTTT. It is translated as CATSRDTLDRARHEKLFF.